A single sample gave rise to the 30 T cell receptor beta chains below, sequenced in a study of blood T cell repertoires in COVID-19. Assay: immunoSEQ multiplex PCR; the TCRdb copy retains only in-frame clones and omits some. The data show some 17,000 clones, 82% seen once. Sequencing input: peripheral blood. The origin of the receptors is a woman in her 70s with active COVID-19.

The J gene is TRBJ2-5, the V gene TRBV19; TRBD1 might be the D (6 bases). V lost 5 bases and J lost 9, with 19 bases in between. The V gene's germline CDR1 is LNHDA and CDR2 SQIVND (reference sequence). The CDR3 sequence is 14 residues long. The CDR3: CASSPRGGPAPQYF. CDR3 DNA sequence: TGTGCCAGTAGTCCCCGAGGGGGACCAGCGCCCCAGTACTTC.

The chain recombines TRBV24-1 with TRBJ2-3; a possible D gene is TRBD2 (5 bases). Germline lookup yields CDR1 KGHDR and CDR2 SFDVKD. The CDR3 loop spans 14 amino acids. V lost 1 base and J lost 3, with 7 bases in between. The CDR3 DNA is TGTGCCACCAGTGATTTCGAGGGAACAGATACGCAGTATTTT. This sequence encodes CATSDFEGTDTQYF.

The chain carries TRBV11-2 and TRBJ2-1; D is perhaps TRBD2 (5 bases). The CDR3 spans 16 residues. V was clipped by 5 bases and J by 5 bases, with 19 bases between them. Germline V gives CDR1 SGHAT, CDR2 FQNNGV. CDR3 nucleotides: TGTGCCAGCAGCCGGGAACCAGAGAATCTCGACAATGAGCAGTTCTTC. Amino acid sequence: CASSREPENLDNEQFF.

This rearrangement joins TRBV4-2 to TRBJ2-7; D is unresolved. Germline V lookup: CDR1 LGHNA, CDR2 YNFKEQ. V lost 2 bases, J lost 0 bases, and 11 bases lay in between. This CDR3 has 15 residues. This chain's CDR3 is CASSQRKSSSYEQYF. The CDR3 coding sequence is TGTGCCAGCAGCCAAAGAAAATCGAGCTCCTACGAGCAGTACTTC.

V and J are TRBV5-4 and TRBJ2-5; D ambiguous. The CDR3 covers 11 residues. Germline CDR1 and CDR2: SGHNT and YYREEE (reference sequence). V was trimmed by 4 bases and J by 7 bases, leaving 8 bases between them. The CDR3 DNA reads TGTGCCAGCAGCGCCAGAGGGACCCAGTACTTC. Residues: CASSARGTQYF.

The V call is TRBV19, the J call TRBJ2-1; D ambiguous. The V end was cut by 3 bases, the J end by 0 bases, with 9 bases between. The CDR3 covers 15 residues. Germline CDR1 is LNHDA and CDR2 is SQIVND (reference sequence). CDR3 in DNA: TGTGCCAGTAGTATGGCCTGGGCCTCCTACAATGAGCAGTTCTTC. It translates to CASSMAWASYNEQFF.

V and J are TRBV4-1 and TRBJ2-1; D call uncertain. The CDR3 has 15 residues. The V end lost 0 bases, the J end lost 0 bases, and 6 bases lay between the germline ends. Germline loops: CDR1 MGHRA, CDR2 YSYEKL. In nucleotides, the CDR3 is TGCGCCAGCAGCCAAGATACGAGCTCCTACAATGAGCAGTTCTTC. It translates to CASSQDTSSYNEQFF.

The V call is TRBV6-5, the J call TRBJ2-1, with a weak D call TRBD2 (5 bases). The CDR3 contains 12 residues. V was shortened by 7 bases and J by 3 bases, with 7 bases between the two germline ends. Looked up from germline, CDR1 is MNHEY and CDR2 is SVGAGI. The CDR3 spells CASKTSYNEQFF. CDR3 nucleotides: TGTGCCAGCAAAACTAGCTACAATGAGCAGTTCTTC.

In its sample, this clone was seen a few times. The gene calls are TRBV6-5 and TRBJ2-7; TRBD2 aligns across 9 bases. The V segment lost 0 bases and the J segment 2 bases; nucleotides outside the gene matches: 5. Germline assignment: CDR1 MNHEY and CDR2 SVGAGI. The CDR3 totals 16 residues. As DNA, the CDR3 is TGTGCCAGCAGTTACTCCCAGCGGGAGGTCACCTACGAGCAGTACTTC. Its protein product is CASSYSQREVTYEQYF.

The chain employs TRBV10-2 and TRBJ2-7; 9 nucleotides align to TRBD2. Trimming at V came to 4 bases and at J to 6 bases, leaving 7 bases not matched to a gene. Germline V lookup: CDR1 WSHSY, CDR2 SAAADI. The CDR3 sequence is 14 residues long. The CDR3 spells CASSVSGRTGEQYF. CDR3 nucleotide sequence: TGCGCCAGCAGTGTTAGCGGGAGAACAGGCGAGCAGTACTTC.

The DNA for the CDR3 is TGTGCCAGTAGTGCCTCGCGGATGAACACCGGGGAGCTGTTTTTT. Residues: CASSASRMNTGELFF. This sequence joins TRBV19 and TRBJ2-2; D remains unclear. This CDR3 region has 15 residues. Germline loops: CDR1 LNHDA, CDR2 SQIVND (reference sequence). Trimming shortened V by 5 bases and J by 1 base, and 11 bases separated the two germline ends. Based on the CDR3 plus reference TRBV19 and TRBJ2-2, the full variable domain is DGGITQSPKYLFRKEGQNVTLSCEQNLNHDAMYWYRQDPGQGLRLIYYSQIVNDFQKGDIAEGYSVSREKKESFPLTVTSAQKNPTAFYLCASSASRMNTGELFFGEGSRLTVL.

This chain joins TRBV10-3 and TRBJ2-5; no reliable D call. Per the germline V gene, CDR1 is ENHRY and CDR2 is SYGVKD. The CDR3 has 14 residues. V lost 8 bases, J lost 2 bases, and 15 bases lay in between. CDR3 nucleotides: TGTGCCATCCGCAGTCCGGGTCCTCAAGAGACCCAGTACTTC. This gives the protein CAIRSPGPQETQYF.

CDR3 sequence (DNA): TGTGCCAGTAGTATAGGGTCGAGCCGGAGCACAGATACGCAGTATTTT. This sequence encodes CASSIGSSRSTDTQYF. The chain carries TRBV19 and TRBJ2-3; D is uncertain. V gave up 1 base and J gave up 0 bases, with 11 bases separating them. Germline CDR1 reads LNHDA; CDR2 reads SQIVND (reference sequence). The CDR3 runs to 16 residues.

The gene calls are TRBV27 and TRBJ2-7, with D possibly TRBD2 on 6 matching bases. V lost 6 bases to trimming and J lost 4 bases, with 19 bases between them. The CDR3 is 15 residues long. Germline V gives CDR1 MNHEY, CDR2 SMNVEV (reference sequence). The CDR3 loop reads CASSPLRDSGYEQYF. The CDR3 DNA sequence: TGTGCCAGCAGCCCCCTCCGGGACTCCGGATACGAGCAGTACTTC.

V and J are TRBV28 and TRBJ1-6; D remains ambiguous. V gave up 3 bases and J gave up 14 bases, with 11 bases separating them. Germline lookup yields CDR1 MDHEN and CDR2 SYDVKM. This CDR3 spans 12 amino acids. The CDR3 DNA sequence: TGTGCCAGCAGTTTGAGGACTGGGACCCTCCACTTT. It is translated as CASSLRTGTLHF.

V is TRBV6-5 and J is TRBJ2-1; D remains unclear. The CDR3 length is 14 residues. The V gene lost 5 bases and the J gene lost 7 bases, with 15 bases spanning the gap. Per the germline V gene, CDR1 is MNHEY and CDR2 is SVGAGI. CDR3 in amino acids: CASSTTGEVNEQFF. CDR3 sequence (DNA): TGTGCCAGCAGTACCACGGGTGAAGTGAATGAGCAGTTCTTC.

The chain joins TRBV12-5 to TRBJ2-5, with a tentative D call TRBD1 (5 bases). The CDR3 extends over 14 amino acids. Germline V gives CDR1 LGHNT, CDR2 FRNRAP. Between the trimmed V and J ends, which lost 7 bases and 0 bases, there was a span of 12 bases. The CDR3 coding sequence is TGTGCTAGTGCCCGCCCAGGGTACCAAGAGACCCAGTACTTC. The encoded protein is CASARPGYQETQYF.

This clone has more than one count but fewer than ten. The rearrangement links TRBV11-3 to TRBJ2-7; no definite D call. V lost 1 base, J lost 4 bases, and 17 bases lay in between. CDR1 and CDR2 (germline): SGHNT, YENEEA. This CDR3 comprises 16 residues. DNA of the CDR3: TGTGCCAGCAGCTTAGGCGACTCCCTCTTGAGATACGAGCAGTACTTC. It translates to CASSLGDSLLRYEQYF.

V usage is TRBV27 and J usage is TRBJ2-1; 10 bases are shared with TRBD2. Germline V gene sequence: CDR1 MNHEY, CDR2 SMNVEV (reference sequence). V lost 8 bases to trimming and J lost 5 bases; unmatched junction nucleotides: 6. The length of the CDR3 is 14 residues. CDR3 in amino acids: CASRGLATNNEQFF. In nucleotides, the CDR3 is TGTGCCAGCCGGGGACTAGCGACCAACAATGAGCAGTTCTTC.

The chain employs TRBV28 and TRBJ2-2; D is uncertain. Germline lookup yields CDR1 MDHEN and CDR2 SYDVKM. V was trimmed by 5 bases and J by 3 bases, leaving 10 bases between them. This CDR3 region has 14 residues. Here the CDR3 reads CASSPPRYTGELFF. CDR3 in DNA: TGTGCCAGCAGTCCCCCCAGATACACCGGGGAGCTGTTTTTT.

The CDR3 reads CASSVGQGAGNSPLHF. The CDR3 nucleotides are TGTGCCAGCAGCGTGGGACAGGGGGCGGGTAATTCACCCCTCCACTTT. V gene TRBV9 combines with J gene TRBJ1-6, with 12 positions matching TRBD1. Trimming at V came to 2 bases and at J to 6 bases, leaving 3 bases not matched to a gene. This CDR3 contains 16 residues. CDR1 and CDR2 (germline): SGDLS, YYNGEE. The whole variable domain, remainder taken from reference TRBV9 and TRBJ1-6, is DSGVTQTPKHLITATGQRVTLRCSPRSGDLSVYWYQQSLDQGLQFLIQYYNGEERAKGNILERFSAQQFPDLHSELNLSSLELGDSALYFCASSVGQGAGNSPLHFGNGTRLTVT.

The chain has TRBV7-9 and TRBJ1-1, with TRBD1 matching over 12 bases. There are 15 residues in the CDR3. The germline gives CDR1 SEHNR, CDR2 FQNEAQ (reference sequence). J was trimmed by 8 bases and V by 5 bases; bases with no gene match: 9. CDR3 bases: TGTGCCAGCAGCAAGGGACAGGGGGCTGAGGGGGAAGCTTTCTTT. This gives the protein CASSKGQGAEGEAFF. Full variable domain (remainder filled in from reference TRBV7-9 and TRBJ1-1): DTGVSQNPRHKITKRGQNVTFRCDPISEHNRLYWYRQTLGQGPEFLTYFQNEAQLEKSRLLSDRFSAERPKGSFSTLEIQRTEQGDSAMYLCASSKGQGAEGEAFFGQGTRLTVV.

The V and J genes are TRBV5-6 and TRBJ2-2; D perhaps matches TRBD1 (6 bases). Germline V CDR1 and CDR2: SGHDT, YYEEEE. Trimming removed 1 base from V and 3 bases from J, with 7 bases in between. This CDR3 has 14 amino acids. The CDR3 DNA is TGTGCCAGCAGCTTGCGGACAGACACCGGGGAGCTGTTTTTT. Encoded protein: CASSLRTDTGELFF.

This chain connects TRBV28 to TRBJ1-2, with D maybe TRBD1 (6 bases). Deletions cut 3 bases from V and 2 bases from J, with 16 bases between. Germline CDR1 and CDR2: MDHEN and SYDVKM. The CDR3 spans 16 residues. CDR3 amino acids: CASSFPTSTGNYGYTF. The CDR3 DNA sequence: TGTGCCAGCAGTTTCCCGACCAGTACAGGGAACTATGGCTACACCTTC.

This chain joins TRBV7-3 and TRBJ2-7; 12 bases are shared with TRBD2. CDR1 is SGHTA and CDR2 is FQGTGA in the germline V gene. This CDR3 contains 15 residues. After removal of 2 bases from V and 4 bases from J, the junction contained 3 bases not matched to a gene. The CDR3 region is CASSLGLAGSYEQYF. The CDR3 DNA sequence: TGTGCCAGCAGCTTAGGACTAGCGGGATCGTACGAGCAGTACTTC.

The V gene is TRBV2, the J gene TRBJ2-1; 8 nucleotides match TRBD2. The CDR3 contains 14 residues. Germline-derived CDR1 and CDR2 are SNHLY and FYNNEI. With 8 bases clipped from V and 9 bases from J, the junction kept 12 bases outside the gene matches. CDR3 DNA sequence: TGTGCCAGCTCCCCTCAGCGGGAGTCTAGTGAGCAGTTCTTC. Residues: CASSPQRESSEQFF.

The CDR3 DNA reads TGTGCCAGCAGCTTAAAAGGGACTAGCGGGACAAACACCGGGGAGCTGTTTTTT. Residues: CASSLKGTSGTNTGELFF. The rearrangement uses TRBV7-3 and TRBJ2-2; 13 bases match TRBD2. The CDR3 has 18 amino acids. Germline V gene data show CDR1 as SGHTA and CDR2 as FQGTGA. Unmatched junction bases numbered 4, after V lost 1 base and J lost 2 bases.

This sequence joins TRBV6-5 and TRBJ1-5; 7 bases align to TRBD1. V dropped 6 bases and J dropped 3; count of bases not matched to a gene: 5. CDR1 is MNHEY and CDR2 is SVGAGI in the germline V gene. The CDR3 is 14 amino acids. The CDR3 DNA reads TGTGCCAGCAGAAGGGACAGCCTCAATCAGCCCCAGCATTTT. This gives the protein CASRRDSLNQPQHF.

The V call is TRBV7-3, the J call TRBJ2-3; no reliable D call. CDR3 length: 14 amino acids. Germline V gene sequence: CDR1 SGHTA, CDR2 FQGTGA. Trimming removed 4 bases at V and 4 bases at J, with 12 bases between. The CDR3 sequence is CASSSRGQADTQYF. Written as DNA, the CDR3 is TGTGCCAGCAGCTCCAGAGGTCAAGCAGATACGCAGTATTTT.

V gene TRBV11-2 combines with J gene TRBJ2-1; 9 bases agree with TRBD2. V shed 3 bases and J 8 bases; nucleotides not matched to a gene: 8. Germline V gives CDR1 SGHAT, CDR2 FQNNGV. There are 15 residues in the CDR3. The CDR3 loop reads CASSFVAGVPDEQFF. The CDR3 nucleotides are TGTGCCAGCAGCTTTGTAGCGGGAGTGCCCGATGAGCAGTTCTTC.